One and the same sample provided the 21 T cell receptor beta chains below, sequenced in a study of patients and donors after allogeneic stem cell transplantation. TCRdb redid the calling of the RT-PCR reads with MiXCR, one entry per CDR3 protein. This table holds 70,000 to 75,000 distinct CDR3 sequences, more than 20% found once. What was sequenced was blood, either unsorted or a sorted T cell fraction (not recorded which). The origin of the receptors is a human donor who was either an allogeneic HSCT recipient or a stem cell or donor lymphocyte infusion donor (not recorded which). It is not recorded whose cells these are; they may come from a transplant donor.

The chain recombines TRBV2 with TRBJ1-4, with D possibly TRBD1 on 5 matching bases. There are 14 residues in the CDR3. The germline V gene has CDR1 SNHLY and CDR2 FYNNEI. V was cut by 7 bases and J by 4 bases, with 13 bases left in between. CDR3: CASNPGRLNEKLFF. DNA of the CDR3: TGTGCCAGCAATCCGGGACGGCTTAATGAAAAACTGTTTTTT.

The V gene is TRBV29-1, the J gene TRBJ2-7, with TRBD1 matching over 7 bases. In germline, CDR1 is SQVTM, CDR2 ANQGSEA. CDR3 length equals 12 residues. Trimming at V came to 6 bases and at J to 0 bases, leaving 2 bases not matched to a gene. The DNA of the CDR3 is TGCAGCGTAAGGGGGCCCTCCTACGAGCAGTACTTC. Residues: CSVRGPSYEQYF.

The chain is built from TRBV20-1 and TRBJ1-3; unclear D gene. V was shortened by 3 bases and J by 2 bases, with 2 bases between the two germline ends. CDR3 length: 11 amino acids. Germline lookup yields CDR1 DFQATT and CDR2 SNEGSKA (reference sequence). Written as DNA, the CDR3 is TGCAGTGCTAGGCCTGGAAACACCATATATTTT. Amino acids: CSARPGNTIYF.

This clonotype was detected only a few times. The chain joins TRBV28 to TRBJ2-1; D unresolved. The CDR3 runs 12 residues. V dropped 11 bases and J dropped 1 base, with 9 bases sitting between them. The V gene's germline CDR1 is MDHEN and CDR2 SYDVKM. The CDR3, as DNA: TGTGCCTCAGTCCCTTCCTACAATGAGCAGTTCTTC. This codes for CASVPSYNEQFF.

This clonotype turned up a few times. This chain uses TRBV12-3 or TRBV12-4 with TRBJ2-5; no clear D. Trimming left V 6 bases short and J 9 bases short, with 14 bases between. The CDR3 consists of 12 residues. CDR3 DNA: TGTGCCAGCAGGACTGGAGTCGAGGCCCAGTACTTC. This sequence encodes CASRTGVEAQYF.

This clonotype was detected a few times. The chain couples TRBV4-1 to TRBJ1-2; D is undetermined. The V end lost 5 bases, the J end lost 13 bases, and 14 bases lay between the germline ends. The CDR3 runs 11 residues. Germline CDR1 is MGHRA and CDR2 is YSYEKL. In nucleotides, the CDR3 is TGCGCCAGCAGCTCCCTTGGAGGGAGCACCTTC. Its translation is CASSSLGGSTF.

The gene calls are TRBV11-3 and TRBJ2-1; the D gene is possibly TRBD1 (6 bases). The CDR3 has 15 amino acids. CDR1 and CDR2 from the germline V gene are SGHNT and YENEEA. Deletions cut 1 base from V and 7 bases from J, with 14 bases between. The CDR3 reads CASSLGGTRGNEQFF. In nucleotides, the CDR3 is TGTGCCAGCAGCTTAGGTGGGACAAGGGGTAATGAGCAGTTCTTC.

This sequence joins TRBV9 and TRBJ2-3; no reliable D call. Germline V lookup: CDR1 SGDLS, CDR2 YYNGEE. Trimming stripped 2 bases from V and 2 bases from J, with 12 bases between. The CDR3 extends over 15 amino acids. This CDR3 reads CASSVGRSNTDTQYF. The CDR3, as DNA: TGTGCCAGCAGCGTGGGCCGGTCAAACACAGATACGCAGTATTTT.

The V and J genes are TRBV28 and TRBJ2-1, with 7 positions matching TRBD2. CDR1 is MDHEN and CDR2 is SYDVKM in the germline V gene. CDR3 length: 16 amino acids. Germline trimming cut 6 bases from V and 4 bases from J; bases unmatched to any gene: 12. As DNA, the CDR3 is TGTGCCAGCAGCCGCGTCGATGGACTAGAATACAATGAGCAGTTCTTC. Amino acid sequence: CASSRVDGLEYNEQFF.

This clonotype was detected only a few times. V usage is TRBV10-3 and J usage is TRBJ1-5, with a tentative D call TRBD1 (5 bases). This CDR3 region has 15 residues. Germline V gives CDR1 ENHRY, CDR2 SYGVKD. The V end was cut by 6 bases, the J end by 2 bases, with 14 bases between. The CDR3 region is CAISPRGLGNQPQHF. CDR3 bases: TGTGCCATCAGCCCTCGGGGCTTAGGCAATCAGCCCCAGCATTTT.

The chain combines TRBV10-3 with TRBJ2-1, with 16 bases lining up with TRBD2. Germline V gene lookup returns CDR1 ENHRY and CDR2 SYGVKD. The CDR3 is 17 amino acids. V lost 7 bases and J lost 5; bases outside the gene matches: 8. The CDR3 DNA follows: TGTGCCATCATGCCGGGACTAGCGGGAGGGCCTAACAATGAGCAGTTCTTC. The encoded protein is CAIMPGLAGGPNNEQFF.

This clonotype occurred a few times. V and J are TRBV7-2 and TRBJ1-4, with TRBD1 matching 9 bases. The length of the CDR3 is 14 residues. Germline V gene lookup returns CDR1 SGHTA and CDR2 FQGNSA. V lost 5 bases to trimming and J lost 7 bases; unmatched junction nucleotides: 5. CDR3 sequence (DNA): TGTGCCAGCAGCCAGGGACAGGGTCGTGAAAAACTGTTTTTT. It translates to CASSQGQGREKLFF.

The chain combines TRBV7-8 with TRBJ2-1; TRBD2 matches 9 bases. The CDR3 is 16 residues long. V lost 1 base to trimming and J lost 7 bases; unmatched junction nucleotides: 8. Germline V CDR1 and CDR2: SGHVS, FQNEAQ. CDR3 nucleotides: TGTGCCAGCAGCTTAGGCGGCGGGGGGGTTTTAAATGAGCAGTTCTTC. This gives the protein CASSLGGGGVLNEQFF.

This clonotype was detected a few times. The rearrangement uses TRBV10-3 and TRBJ1-5; no reliable D call. Germline loops: CDR1 ENHRY, CDR2 SYGVKD. This CDR3 contains 13 residues. V lost 9 bases, J lost 0 bases, and 9 bases lay in between. The CDR3 nucleotides are TGTGCCATTGGGCAGATTAGCAATCAGCCCCAGCATTTT. This translates into CAIGQISNQPQHF.

The J gene is TRBJ2-7, the V gene TRBV28, with 7 bases aligning to TRBD2. Germline assignment: CDR1 MDHEN and CDR2 SYDVKM. The CDR3 covers 13 residues. J was trimmed by 7 bases and V by 5 bases; bases with no gene match: 8. The CDR3 DNA follows: TGTGCCAGCAGTGAGCGGGACTTCAAAGAGCAGTACTTC. Its protein product is CASSERDFKEQYF.

This rearrangement joins TRBV2 to TRBJ2-3; D gene uncertain. V was clipped by 3 bases and J by 0 bases, with 13 bases between them. CDR1 is SNHLY, CDR2 FYNNEI, per germline. The CDR3 has 16 amino acids. CDR3 DNA sequence: TGTGCCAGCAGTGAGTCTCCAGGAACTAGCACAGATACGCAGTATTTT. Amino acid sequence: CASSESPGTSTDTQYF. The full variable domain, its missing parts supplied by reference TRBV2 and TRBJ2-3, is EPEVTQTPSHQVTQMGQEVILRCVPISNHLYFYWYRQILGQKVEFLVSFYNNEISEKSEIFDDQFSVERPDGSNFTLKIRSTKLEDSAMYFCASSESPGTSTDTQYFGPGTRLTVL.

V and J are TRBV6-1 and TRBJ1-5; D is ambiguous. The CDR3 has 16 residues. In germline, CDR1 is MNHNS, CDR2 SASEGT. V was shortened by 4 bases and J by 0 bases, with 13 bases between the two germline ends. The CDR3 nucleotides read TGTGCCAGCAGTGGGGCAGCGATGCCTAGCAATCAGCCCCAGCATTTT. Translated, it gives CASSGAAMPSNQPQHF.

The chain couples TRBV7-6 to TRBJ1-3; no clear D gene. The CDR3 is 13 amino acids. With 4 bases removed from V and 7 bases from J, the gap between germline ends came to 11 bases. Germline assignment: CDR1 SGHVS and CDR2 FNYEAQ. The CDR3 region has the DNA TGTGCCAGCAGCTCCTCTATCGGGAACACCATATATTTT. It encodes CASSSSIGNTIYF.

Ten or more counts support this clonotype. The chain has TRBV7-6 and TRBJ1-2; D is undetermined. Per the germline V gene, CDR1 is SGHVS and CDR2 is FNYEAQ. The germline V and J ends were trimmed by 1 base and 8 bases, with 11 bases remaining between them. This CDR3 is built from 13 residues. The DNA for the CDR3 is TGTGCCAGCAGCTTAGATGGGGTTCAAGGCTACACCTTC. It is translated as CASSLDGVQGYTF.

Of note for this clonotype: A much bigger clone sits one base away, suggesting this may be a read error. The CDR3 ends on some other residue instead of the conserved phenylalanine or tryptophan, so this is likely a read error. The chain uses TRBV7-2 and TRBJ1-1; no firm D call. Looked up from germline, CDR1 is SGHTA and CDR2 is FQGNSA. The CDR3 runs to 13 residues. V shed 6 bases and J shed 4 bases, with 12 bases lying between them. The CDR3 loop reads CASSLPQTTEAFL. DNA of the CDR3: TGTGCCAGCAGTCTTCCGCAGACCACTGAAGCTTTCCTT.

CDR3 in DNA: TGTGCCAGCAGCCCCAGGACCTATGGGACCCAGTACTTC. It specifies CASSPRTYGTQYF. The chain links TRBV14 to TRBJ2-5, with D unresolved. CDR1 and CDR2 (germline): SGHDN, FVKESK. V dropped 4 bases and J dropped 7 bases, with 13 bases sitting between them. There are 13 residues in the CDR3.